This is a list of T cell receptor beta chains from one sample in a study of T cell repertoires in cytomegalovirus infection. TCRdb fed the reads into MiXCR, producing one record per CDR3 protein. The table shows more than 350,000 distinct CDR3 sequences, with roughly 31% occurring only once. The sequenced sample was PBMCs. The receptors were gathered from a human donor in good health (CMV status not recorded). Some clones in this sample may be carry-over from other donors' samples. The CDR3 runs from the conserved cysteine through the conserved F or W.

V gene	CDR3 length	CDR3 protein
TRBV6-6	14	CASSYRQGNSPLHF
TRBV7-2	15	CASSFLRPPNNEQFF
TRBV7-8	15	CASSPGGGTGGGYTF
TRBV27	14	CASSLLTDTGELFF
TRBV28	13	CASSLEGVPEAFF
TRBV20-1	16	CSAREQGARNNSPLHF
TRBV5-3	15	CASSLSGVTQETQYF
TRBV7-6	14	CASSQGTGVPEAFF
TRBV7-3	17	CASSLVPPPPPGNTIYF
TRBV28	12	CASTLGGHGYTF
TRBV5-4	15	CASSLAGVTGTEAFF
TRBV15	13	CATSPQQNTEAFF
TRBV5-5	20	CASSSRLTGTGVTTNEKLFF
TRBV5-1	15	CASSLADTGSYEQYF
TRBV7-2	14	CASSWDTVYTEAFF
TRBV7-6	14	CASSLAGGVDTQYF
TRBV5-1	14	CASSWTSGTYEQYF
TRBV28	15	CASSVPGQHHQPQHF
TRBV15	14	CATTGRVNNQPQHF
TRBV2	16	CASSESGTELNTEAFF